This record looks at one T cell receptor (beta chain) sequence and its context. Its antigen remains unknown. This sample is part of a study of shared clonotypes between healthy human individuals. Notes on the study in general: Though the depth was large, rarefaction showed that sorted-subset sequencing was incomplete. Memory subsets generally showed lower estimated richness than naive subsets. In contrast to clonotypes shared by all four donors, non-shared clonotypes had lower generation probabilities.

Study processing details: ImmunoSEQ gave junction-only sequences without quality scores, so filtering differed. Produced via immunoSEQ multiplex PCR; TCRdb's table is partial and in-frame only. V and J calls plus clone size are reproduced from that table; the DNA served to infer D and trimming. The table includes around 2.5 million clones, 80% to 95% detected once. Germline V gene data show CDR1 as SNHLY and CDR2 as FYNNEI. Germline trimming cut 6 bases from V and 10 bases from J; bases unmatched to any gene: 3. This CDR3 comprises 12 residues. This chain joins TRBV2 and TRBJ1-6; the match to TRBD1 covers 7 bases. This TCR derives from a man aged 18-30 years in good health. Some clones in this sample may be carry-over from other donors' samples. The sample comprised naive CD4+ T cells from PBMCs. Subset noted: CD45RA+ positively selected. The CDR3 DNA sequence: TGTGCCAGCAGCGGGACAGTCTCACCCCTCCACTTT. Translated: CASSGTVSPLHF.